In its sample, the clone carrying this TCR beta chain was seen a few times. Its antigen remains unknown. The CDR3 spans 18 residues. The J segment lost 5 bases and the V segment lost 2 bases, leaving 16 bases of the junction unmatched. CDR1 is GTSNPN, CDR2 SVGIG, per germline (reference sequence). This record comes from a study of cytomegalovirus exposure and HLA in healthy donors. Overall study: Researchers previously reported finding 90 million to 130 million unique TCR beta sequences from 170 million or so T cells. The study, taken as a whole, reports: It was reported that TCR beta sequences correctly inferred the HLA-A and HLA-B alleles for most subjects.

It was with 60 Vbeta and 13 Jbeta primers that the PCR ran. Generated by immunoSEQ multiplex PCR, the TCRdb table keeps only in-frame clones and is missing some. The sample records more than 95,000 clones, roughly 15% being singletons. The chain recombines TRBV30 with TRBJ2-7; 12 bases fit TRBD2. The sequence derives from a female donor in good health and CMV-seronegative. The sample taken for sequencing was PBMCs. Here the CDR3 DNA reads TGTGCCTGGAGTCCATACCTAGGGACTAGCGGGTCCCCCAACGAGCAGTACTTC. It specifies CAWSPYLGTSGSPNEQYF.